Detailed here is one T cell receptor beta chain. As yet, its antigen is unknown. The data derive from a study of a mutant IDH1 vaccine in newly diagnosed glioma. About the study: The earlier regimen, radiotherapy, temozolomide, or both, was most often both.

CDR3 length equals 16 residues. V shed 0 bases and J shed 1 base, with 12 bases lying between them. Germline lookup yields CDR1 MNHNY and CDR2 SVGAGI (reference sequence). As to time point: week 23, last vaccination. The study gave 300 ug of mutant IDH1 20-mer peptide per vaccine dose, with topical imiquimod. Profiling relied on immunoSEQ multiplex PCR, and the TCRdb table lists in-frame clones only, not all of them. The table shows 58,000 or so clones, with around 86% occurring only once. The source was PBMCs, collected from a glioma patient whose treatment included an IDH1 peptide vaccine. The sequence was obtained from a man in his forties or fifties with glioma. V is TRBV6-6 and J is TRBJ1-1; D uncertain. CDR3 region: CASSYSQVSGNTEAFF. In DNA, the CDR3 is TGTGCCAGCAGTTACTCGCAGGTCTCAGGGAACACTGAAGCTTTCTTT.